This T cell receptor beta chain derives from a study of shared clonotypes between healthy human individuals. Across the study: The study enrolled two women and a few men aged 18 to 49.

Trimming took off 3 bases at V and 3 bases at J, with 17 bases between the two ends. This CDR3 comprises 16 residues. Germline V gene lookup returns CDR1 KGHSH and CDR2 LQKENI. Using immunoSEQ multiplex PCR, the repertoire was profiled, and TCRdb retains in-frame clones only, with some absent. This table holds over 2 million clones, 95% found once. The chain uses TRBV18 and TRBJ1-2; D remains unclear. Sequenced sample: naive CD4+ T cells sorted from blood. Subset given: CD45RA+ positively selected. The origin of this receptor is a man aged 18 to 29 in good health. The CDR3 DNA reads as TGTGCCAGCTCACCCAATCCCACCCAGAATGACTATGGCTACACCTTC. It yields the protein CASSPNPTQNDYGYTF.